One and the same sample provided the 3 T cell receptor beta chains below, sequenced in a study of human T cells and chemical hapten exposure. Sample time point: patch test 2, 6 weeks after DPC sensitization. Stated treatment: therapeutic diphenylcyclopropenone sensitization with weekly scalp DPC. TCRdb itself ran the RACE reads through MiXCR, one entry per CDR3 protein. The table lists 350,000 to 400,000 distinct CDR3 sequences, 6% to 7% of them singletons, with more than 5.5% in the top ten. The material was whole blood, obtained in connection with sensitization to the hapten diphenylcyclopropenone (DPC). These receptors all stem from a young woman with alopecia areata. Some clones in this sample may be carry-over from other donors' samples.

This clonotype occurred a few times. The chain couples TRBV7-2 to TRBJ1-3; D is unclear. V was shortened by 5 bases and J by 0 bases, with 5 bases between the two germline ends. Germline V lookup: CDR1 SGHTA, CDR2 FQGNSA. The CDR3 has 13 amino acids. In DNA, the CDR3 is TGTGCCAGCAGCCGAATCTCTGGAAACACCATATATTTT. Translating gives CASSRISGNTIYF.

This clonotype was seen at least ten times. The CDR3 loop is CASSLASGGARFEQFF. The CDR3 DNA reads TGTGCCAGCAGTTTAGCTAGCGGGGGGGCTCGATTTGAGCAGTTCTTC. The chain employs TRBV27 and TRBJ2-1, with 12 bases lining up with TRBD2. The CDR3 length is 16 residues. The V and J ends lost 2 bases and 9 bases, in that order; junction bases with no gene match: 8. The germline gives CDR1 MNHEY, CDR2 SMNVEV (reference sequence).

V and J are TRBV2 and TRBJ2-3; the match to TRBD1 covers 12 bases. The CDR3 totals 14 residues. J was trimmed by 10 bases and V by 6 bases; bases with no gene match: 8. The germline V gene has CDR1 SNHLY and CDR2 FYNNEI. The CDR3, as DNA: TGTGCCAGCAGCCCGGGACAGGGGGCGCAGGCGCAGTATTTT. As protein: CASSPGQGAQAQYF.